The clone carrying this T cell receptor (beta chain) was counted between two and nine times. Its antigen is currently unknown. Individual cDNA molecules received unique molecular identifiers. MiXCR was run by TCRdb on the 5' RACE reads, yielding one entry per CDR3 protein. The sample comprises more than 55,000 distinct CDR3 sequences, roughly 4.9% of which are singletons, and roughly 3.9% rests with the top ten. This entry is derived from a study of early T cells in non-severe SARS-CoV-2 infection. For the study at large: Bulk RNA from unsorted whole blood was sequenced; chains were unpaired. Overall study results and limits: Private and CD4 specificities were missed by VDJdb matching, skewed to anti-spike CD8.

V was clipped by 0 bases and J by 4 bases, with 14 bases between them. The CDR3 is 15 residues long. Germline V gene sequence: CDR1 SGHRS, CDR2 YFSETQ. Specimen: whole blood, collected at baseline. The rearrangement uses TRBV5-1 and TRBJ2-7; D is perhaps TRBD1 (6 bases). This clonotype was obtained from an adult who was a healthcare worker with PCR-confirmed SARS-CoV-2 infection or an uninfected control (not recorded which). The donor label of this sample is uncertain. This chain's CDR3 is CASSLGTGWVYEQYF. In DNA, the CDR3 is TGCGCCAGCAGCTTGGGCACAGGGTGGGTGTACGAGCAGTACTTC.